This passage covers 6 T cell receptor beta chains from one sample sequenced in a study of blood T cell repertoires in COVID-19. Using immunoSEQ multiplex PCR, the repertoire was profiled, and TCRdb retains in-frame clones only, with some absent. The profile shows a few hundred thousand clones, 88% of them singletons. Sequenced input: PBMCs or T cells enriched from blood (not recorded which). The receptor set was obtained from a woman aged 60-75 years in a cohort exposed to, infected with or recovered from COVID-19 (not recorded which).

V gene TRBV30 combines with J gene TRBJ2-3; D perhaps matches TRBD1 (6 bases). CDR3 length: 12 amino acids. Trimming removed 1 base from V and 11 bases from J, with 13 bases in between. CDR1 GTSNPN and CDR2 SVGIG come from the germline V gene (reference sequence). The CDR3 region has the DNA TGTGCCTGGAGTGATAACAGGGAGCAGCAGTATTTT. This sequence encodes CAWSDNREQQYF.

This clone was recorded only once. V usage is TRBV28 and J usage is TRBJ2-7; D gene ambiguous. The germline gives CDR1 MDHEN, CDR2 SYDVKM. The CDR3 is made up of 12 amino acids. V was cut by 6 bases and J by 3 bases, with 9 bases left in between. CDR3 in amino acids: CASREQNYEQYF. The CDR3 DNA follows: TGTGCCAGCAGGGAACAGAACTACGAGCAGTACTTC.

In its sample, this clone was seen once. V usage is TRBV7-3 and J usage is TRBJ2-1, with 8 bases matching TRBD2. Germline CDR1 SGHTA, CDR2 FQGTGA. This CDR3 comprises 16 residues. J lost 7 bases, V lost 5 bases, and 13 bases had no gene match. The CDR3 DNA reads as TGTGCCAGCAGCCTAAGAGGCCGGGAGGGCTATAATGAGCAGTTCTTC. As protein: CASSLRGREGYNEQFF.

The V gene is TRBV28, the J gene TRBJ2-7, with D perhaps matching TRBD1 (5 bases). In germline, CDR1 is MDHEN, CDR2 SYDVKM. The ends were cut back, 9 bases at V and 1 base at J, with 37 bases in the middle. The CDR3 loop spans 21 amino acids. The CDR3 DNA reads as TGTGCCAGTCAGAAAGGGGCCCCGGTCCCAGGGATTACCAGGAGTTCCTACGAGCAGTACTTC. It yields the protein CASQKGAPVPGITRSSYEQYF.

This CDR3 is CASEAGVPGELFF. The CDR3 DNA sequence: TGTGCCAGCGAAGCGGGAGTCCCCGGGGAGCTGTTTTTT. The chain recombines TRBV12-3 or TRBV12-4 with TRBJ2-2; 8 bases agree with TRBD2. The CDR3 is 13 residues long. J lost 6 bases, V lost 8 bases, and 5 bases had no gene match.

This chain uses TRBV18 with TRBJ2-7; the match to TRBD1 covers 11 bases. The junction had 11 bases not matched to a gene; V was cut back by 3 bases and J by 4 bases. The length of the CDR3 is 17 residues. Germline V gene data show CDR1 as KGHSH and CDR2 as LQKENI. CDR3 region: CASSPKLADRGPYEQYF. The CDR3 DNA follows: TGTGCCAGCTCACCGAAACTAGCGGACAGGGGGCCGTACGAGCAGTACTTC.